The 21 T cell receptor beta chains given below trace back to one sample, sequenced in a study of blood T cell repertoires in COVID-19. Clones were sequenced by immunoSEQ multiplex PCR, and TCRdb holds only the in-frame ones, with some missing. The sample contains 140,000 or so clones, around nine tenths of which appear only once. Sequencing was carried out using peripheral blood. Receptors were obtained from a woman in her forties or fifties with active or convalescent COVID-19.

The chain joins TRBV5-1 to TRBJ1-1; 7 bases fit TRBD1. The V gene end was trimmed by 4 bases and the J gene end by 0 bases; junction bases not matched to a gene: 18. CDR3 length: 19 amino acids. Germline V lookup: CDR1 SGHRS, CDR2 YFSETQ. CDR3 region: CASSPISTGKRGMNTEAFF. In DNA, the CDR3 is TGCGCCAGCAGCCCAATTTCGACAGGGAAAAGGGGTATGAACACTGAAGCTTTCTTT.

V is TRBV11-1 and J is TRBJ2-3, with D perhaps matching TRBD2 (6 bases). Germline CDR1 reads SGHAT; CDR2 reads FQDESV (reference sequence). The V gene lost 6 bases and the J gene lost 2 bases, with 15 bases spanning the gap. The CDR3 has 15 residues. The CDR3 spells CASSPGTSPTDTQYF. The CDR3 DNA sequence: TGTGCCAGCAGTCCCGGGACTTCACCCACAGATACGCAGTATTTT.

For the CDR3, the DNA is TGTGCCAGCAGCACGGGGAACACTGAAGCTTTCTTT. This translates into CASSTGNTEAFF. V gene TRBV7-9 combines with J gene TRBJ1-1; no clear D. V was pared by 5 bases and J by 1 base, with 5 bases between. Germline V gives CDR1 SEHNR, CDR2 FQNEAQ (reference sequence). The CDR3 extends over 12 amino acids. Supplemented by reference TRBV7-9 and TRBJ1-1, the full variable domain reads DTGVSQNPRHKITKRGQNVTFRCDPISEHNRLYWYRQTLGQGPEFLTYFQNEAQLEKSRLLSDRFSAERPKGSFSTLEIQRTEQGDSAMYLCASSTGNTEAFFGQGTRLTVV.

The rearrangement joins TRBV15 to TRBJ1-1, with D unclear. With 1 base removed from V and 4 bases from J, the gap between germline ends came to 4 bases. CDR3 length equals 12 residues. The germline CDR1 and CDR2 sequences are LNHNV and YYDKDF (reference sequence). The CDR3 coding sequence is TGTGCCACCAGCAGAGTGGCCACTGAAGCTTTCTTT. This gives the protein CATSRVATEAFF.

The genes are TRBV24-1 and TRBJ1-1, with TRBD1 identical over 7 bases. CDR1 KGHDR and CDR2 SFDVKD come from the germline V gene. This CDR3 is built from 15 residues. The ends lost 4 bases at V and 1 base at J; junction bases unmatched: 5. This CDR3 reads CATSDPRQGNTEAFF. CDR3 coding DNA: TGTGCCACCAGTGACCCCCGACAGGGGAACACTGAAGCTTTCTTT.

The rearrangement joins TRBV19 to TRBJ1-2; no reliable D call. The germline V gene has CDR1 LNHDA and CDR2 SQIVND (reference sequence). CDR3 length: 14 amino acids. V dropped 2 bases and J dropped 4 bases, with 11 bases sitting between them. This CDR3 reads CASSITVIVYGYTF. The CDR3 region has the DNA TGTGCCAGTAGTATAACGGTTATCGTCTATGGCTACACCTTC.

This clone has a handful of counts. The chain employs TRBV6-6 and TRBJ1-4; possible D gene TRBD1, 5 bases. The CDR3 runs to 15 residues. V lost 7 bases and J lost 7, with 19 bases in between. Germline loops: CDR1 MNHNY, CDR2 SVGAGI (reference sequence). CDR3 sequence: CASIDWPLDSEKLFF. The DNA of the CDR3 is TGTGCCAGCATCGATTGGCCGTTAGACAGTGAAAAACTGTTTTTT.

This clone was detected only a few times. This chain joins TRBV2 and TRBJ2-7, with TRBD2 matching over 10 bases. CDR1 and CDR2 (germline): SNHLY, FYNNEI. V shed 4 bases and J 5 bases; nucleotides not matched to a gene: 8. This CDR3 contains 15 residues. The CDR3 DNA is TGTGCCAGCAGTGGTGGGCTAGCGGGAGTGGACGAGCAGTACTTC. Protein sequence: CASSGGLAGVDEQYF. Based on the CDR3 plus reference TRBV2 and TRBJ2-7, the full variable domain is EPEVTQTPSHQVTQMGQEVILRCVPISNHLYFYWYRQILGQKVEFLVSFYNNEISEKSEIFDDQFSVERPDGSNFTLKIRSTKLEDSAMYFCASSGGLAGVDEQYFGPGTRLTVT.

CDR3 sequence: CASSPGYYEQYF. The CDR3 DNA is TGTGCCAGCAGCCCCGGTTACTACGAGCAGTACTTC. This chain joins TRBV14 and TRBJ2-7; D is unclear. This CDR3 comprises 12 residues. The ends were cut back, 4 bases at V and 3 bases at J, with 7 bases in the middle. Germline values: CDR1 SGHDN, CDR2 FVKESK. The variable domain in full, with the rest retrieved from reference TRBV14 and TRBJ2-7, is EAGVTQFPSHSVIEKGQTVTLRCDPISGHDNLYWYRRVMGKEIKFLLHFVKESKQDESGMPNNRFLAERTGGTYSTLKVQPAELEDSGVYFCASSPGYYEQYFGPGTRLTVT.

The J gene is TRBJ1-2, the V gene TRBV18; 9 bases fit TRBD1. V gave up 3 bases and J gave up 6 bases; unmatched junction bases: 8. Germline V lookup: CDR1 KGHSH, CDR2 LQKENI. The CDR3 is 15 residues long. The CDR3 coding sequence is TGTGCCAGCTCACCGTGGGACAGGGAAATCAATGGCTACACCTTC. Translated, it gives CASSPWDREINGYTF.

The rearrangement joins TRBV19 to TRBJ2-7, with 8 bases matching TRBD2. V trimming: 3 bases; J trimming: 0 bases; junction bases outside the gene matches: 7. The germline gives CDR1 LNHDA, CDR2 SQIVND (reference sequence). This CDR3 has 16 amino acids. The CDR3 sequence is CASSILLADSSYEQYF. In DNA form, the CDR3 reads TGTGCCAGTAGTATCTTACTAGCGGACAGCTCCTACGAGCAGTACTTC.

The chain links TRBV12-5 to TRBJ1-5, with D tentatively TRBD1 (6 bases). Trimming left V 6 bases short and J 4 bases short, with 19 bases between. The CDR3 sequence is 16 residues long. The germline CDR1 and CDR2 sequences are LGHNT and FRNRAP. This chain's CDR3 is CASGLITGGPNQPQHF. CDR3 coding DNA: TGTGCTAGTGGCCTGATCACTGGGGGCCCAAATCAGCCCCAGCATTTT.

The chain recombines TRBV5-4 with TRBJ1-2, with D tentatively TRBD1 (5 bases). This CDR3 has 16 amino acids. The germline CDR1 and CDR2 sequences are SGHNT and YYREEE (reference sequence). Trimming removed 2 bases at V and 4 bases at J, with 18 bases between. The CDR3 bases are TGTGCCAGCAGCTTAGGCATTTCGGCAGGGCCCTATGGCTACACCTTC. It codes for CASSLGISAGPYGYTF.

CDR3: CASSSIQATYGYTF. The CDR3 nucleotides are TGTGCCAGCAGCTCGATACAGGCTACCTATGGCTACACCTTC. The chain joins TRBV7-2 to TRBJ1-2, with D possibly being TRBD1 (5 bases). The germline V gene has CDR1 SGHTA and CDR2 FQGNSA. V was pared by 4 bases and J by 4 bases, with 13 bases between. CDR3 length: 14 residues.

The rearrangement uses TRBV5-4 and TRBJ2-1; 9 nucleotides line up with TRBD2. Germline V lookup: CDR1 SGHNT, CDR2 YYREEE (reference sequence). V lost 4 bases, J lost 5 bases, and 7 bases stayed unmatched. This CDR3 has 15 amino acids. In nucleotides, the CDR3 is TGTGCCAGCAGCCCTCGGCGGGAGGGGAACAATGAGCAGTTCTTC. Translation gives CASSPRREGNNEQFF.

This chain uses TRBV9 with TRBJ2-2, with 7 bases that match TRBD2. The CDR3 has 13 residues. CDR1 and CDR2 (germline): SGDLS, YYNGEE. Trimming at V came to 3 bases and at J to 7 bases, leaving 3 bases not matched to a gene. CDR3 coding DNA: TGTGCCAGCAGCGCATTAGCGGGCGGGGAGCTGTTTTTT. It specifies CASSALAGGELFF.

The rearrangement joins TRBV7-9 to TRBJ2-7; D may be TRBD1 (5 bases). V gave up 1 base and J gave up 2 bases, with 9 bases separating them. Germline CDR1 and CDR2: SEHNR and FQNEAQ (reference sequence). The CDR3 is 14 residues long. Here the CDR3 DNA reads TGTGCCAGCAGCTTAGGACAGTTCCCCTACGAGCAGTACTTC. Translating gives CASSLGQFPYEQYF. Variable domain in full (rest from reference TRBV7-9 and TRBJ2-7): DTGVSQNPRHKITKRGQNVTFRCDPISEHNRLYWYRQTLGQGPEFLTYFQNEAQLEKSRLLSDRFSAERPKGSFSTLEIQRTEQGDSAMYLCASSLGQFPYEQYFGPGTRLTVT.

In nucleotides, the CDR3 is TGTGCCAGCAGCAAAGGAGGCACGACGAACACTGAAGCTTTCTTT. This gives the protein CASSKGGTTNTEAFF. The genes are TRBV21-1 and TRBJ1-1. TRBV21-1 is termed a pseudogene. The CDR3 runs 15 residues.

This sequence joins TRBV7-2 and TRBJ2-3; the D is unclear. Germline V gene data show CDR1 as SGHTA and CDR2 as FQGNSA. The CDR3 contains 13 residues. Between the trimmed V and J ends, which lost 5 bases and 3 bases, there was a span of 9 bases. The CDR3 DNA reads TGTGCCAGCAGCCGCCGGTTGACAGATACGCAGTATTTT. Protein: CASSRRLTDTQYF.

This clone showed up many times. The J gene is TRBJ1-5, the V gene TRBV5-7; 9 nucleotides line up with TRBD1. TRBV5-7 is known as an ORF, though its function is uncertain. Trimming took 0 bases from V and 5 from J; bases not matched to a gene: 3. There are 15 residues in the CDR3. CDR3: CASSLDTGGDQPQHF. DNA of the CDR3: TGTGCCAGCAGCTTGGATACAGGGGGCGATCAGCCCCAGCATTTT.

The gene calls are TRBV2 and TRBJ2-1; 11 bases match TRBD2. Per germline, CDR1 SNHLY and CDR2 FYNNEI. This CDR3 has 16 residues. Losses at the gene ends were 1 base for V and 6 bases for J; bases not matched to a gene: 5. CDR3 sequence (DNA): TGTGCCAGCAGTGAAGTTCTGGGACTAGCGGTCAATGAGCAGTTCTTC. It translates to CASSEVLGLAVNEQFF.